The 15 T cell receptor beta chains listed next were all sequenced from one sample in a study of OX40 agonist ivuxolimab in advanced cancers. Data came from immunoSEQ multiplex PCR; TCRdb stores just in-frame clones and leaves some out. The table includes about 62,000 clones, under 95% detected once. The sample was CD4+ or CD8+ T cells sorted from blood, taken in a trial of the OX40 agonist ivuxolimab. The source of these receptors is an adult with an advanced solid tumor such as melanoma, head and neck, liver or kidney cancer.

This chain connects TRBV9 to TRBJ2-1, with TRBD2 matching 7 bases. This CDR3 region has 15 residues. J was trimmed by 7 bases and V by 3 bases; bases with no gene match: 10. In germline, CDR1 is SGDLS, CDR2 YYNGEE. The chain's CDR3 is CASSDPRESPNEQFF. For the CDR3, the DNA is TGTGCCAGCAGCGACCCGCGGGAGAGCCCGAATGAGCAGTTCTTC.

The rearrangement links TRBV10-3 to TRBJ2-1, with 15 bases matching TRBD2. CDR3 length: 16 amino acids. Trimming at V came to 2 bases and at J to 7 bases, leaving 3 bases not matched to a gene. The germline V gene has CDR1 ENHRY and CDR2 SYGVKD. The chain's CDR3 is CAISEGLAGGRNEQFF. The CDR3 nucleotides read TGTGCCATCAGTGAGGGACTAGCGGGAGGGCGGAATGAGCAGTTCTTC.

The chain carries TRBV19 and TRBJ2-3; D possibly uses TRBD1 or TRBD2 (5 bases each). V shed 6 bases and J shed 0 bases, with 13 bases lying between them. The CDR3 spans 15 residues. Germline V gene lookup returns CDR1 LNHDA and CDR2 SQIVND (reference sequence). This CDR3 is CASRTAEPSTDTQYF. The CDR3 DNA sequence: TGTGCCAGTAGGACAGCGGAGCCCAGCACAGATACGCAGTATTTT.

The gene calls are TRBV4-2 and TRBJ2-7, with TRBD2 matching over 13 bases. The V gene's germline CDR1 is LGHNA and CDR2 YNFKEQ. The CDR3 runs to 12 residues. Trimming at V came to 5 bases and at J to 11 bases, leaving 3 bases not matched to a gene. CDR3 in amino acids: CASSEGLAGKYF. The CDR3 bases are TGTGCCAGCAGCGAGGGACTAGCGGGAAAGTACTTC.

The chain combines TRBV16 with TRBJ1-4; a possible D gene is TRBD1 (5 bases). Germline loops: CDR1 KGHSY, CDR2 FQNENV. This CDR3 is built from 13 residues. With 4 bases removed from V and 7 bases from J, the gap between germline ends came to 10 bases. The CDR3 here is CASSPDRSEKLFF. CDR3 nucleotides: TGTGCCAGCAGCCCAGACAGAAGTGAAAAACTGTTTTTT.

For the CDR3, the DNA is TGTGCCACCAGCAGAGATCGGGGAAACAGCTATGGCTACACCTTC. This translates into CATSRDRGNSYGYTF. The rearrangement uses TRBV15 and TRBJ1-2; D gene uncertain. Deletions cut 0 bases from V and 4 bases from J, with 12 bases between. Per the germline V gene, CDR1 is LNHNV and CDR2 is YYDKDF (reference sequence). CDR3 length: 15 amino acids.

V and J are TRBV7-6 and TRBJ2-3; D is uncertain. There are 15 residues in the CDR3. CDR1 and CDR2 (germline): SGHVS, FNYEAQ. Trimming shortened V by 7 bases and J by 0 bases, and 14 bases separated the two germline ends. CDR3 DNA: TGTGCCAGCACCAAAGAGCCTTCGAGCACAGATACGCAGTATTTT. Amino acid sequence: CASTKEPSSTDTQYF. Combining the CDR3 with reference TRBV7-6 and TRBJ2-3 gives the whole variable domain GAGVSQSPRYKVTKRGQDVALRCDPISGHVSLYWYRQALGQGPEFLTYFNYEAQQDKSGLPNDRFSAERPEGSISTLTIQRTEQRDSAMYRCASTKEPSSTDTQYFGPGTRLTVL.

The genes are TRBV19 and TRBJ2-7; TRBD1 matches 7 bases. Losses at the gene ends were 4 bases for V and 4 bases for J; bases not matched to a gene: 7. Germline V lookup: CDR1 LNHDA, CDR2 SQIVND (reference sequence). The CDR3 extends over 14 amino acids. CDR3 region: CASSNDRAEYEQYF. CDR3 nucleotides: TGTGCCAGTAGTAACGACAGGGCAGAGTACGAGCAGTACTTC. Using reference TRBV19 and TRBJ2-7 for the parts outside the CDR3, the full variable domain is DGGITQSPKYLFRKEGQNVTLSCEQNLNHDAMYWYRQDPGQGLRLIYYSQIVNDFQKGDIAEGYSVSREKKESFPLTVTSAQKNPTAFYLCASSNDRAEYEQYFGPGTRLTVT.

The chain joins TRBV7-6 to TRBJ2-1; possible D gene TRBD2, 5 bases. The CDR3 is made up of 13 amino acids. Trimming pared 5 bases from V and 5 bases from J, leaving 10 bases between. Per the germline V gene, CDR1 is SGHVS and CDR2 is FNYEAQ. The chain's CDR3 is CASSIDGDNEQFF. For the CDR3, the DNA is TGTGCCAGCAGCATAGACGGGGACAATGAGCAGTTCTTC.

This clone was recorded once. The J gene is TRBJ2-1, the V gene TRBV4-3; a weak D match, TRBD2 (5 bases). CDR1 is LGHNA, CDR2 YSLEER, per germline. CDR3 length: 13 amino acids. The V end lost 0 bases, the J end lost 9 bases, and 9 bases lay between the germline ends. As DNA, the CDR3 is TGCGCCAGCAGCCAAGATCCGGGGAGTGAGCAGTTCTTC. This encodes CASSQDPGSEQFF.

This clone has just one count. J is TRBJ2-3 and V is TRBV5-4, with TRBD2 matching 11 bases. V dropped 4 bases and J dropped 0; count of bases not matched to a gene: 4. The CDR3 has 16 residues. The germline V gene encodes CDR1 SGHNT and CDR2 YYREEE (reference sequence). The CDR3 here is CASSGWTSGSTDTQYF. The CDR3 DNA reads TGTGCCAGCAGCGGCTGGACTAGCGGGAGCACAGATACGCAGTATTTT.

The chain joins TRBV25-1 to TRBJ1-4; D perhaps matches TRBD1 (5 bases). V lost 0 bases and J lost 8, with 16 bases in between. The CDR3 loop spans 16 amino acids. Per germline, CDR1 MGHDK and CDR2 SYGVNS. The CDR3 DNA sequence: TGTGCCAGCAGTGAATATGGGGGGGGGAAAGCGGAAAAACTGTTTTTT. Protein product: CASSEYGGGKAEKLFF.

This clone was seen just once. The V call is TRBV5-1, the J call TRBJ2-7; 8 bases agree with TRBD1. V trimming: 7 bases; J trimming: 6 bases; junction bases outside the gene matches: 12. The length of the CDR3 is 14 residues. Germline V lookup: CDR1 SGHRS, CDR2 YFSETQ. CDR3 DNA: TGCGCCAGCTCGGCGACAGGGGCGTCAGGCGAGCAGTACTTC. Translating it yields CASSATGASGEQYF.

The rearrangement joins TRBV7-9 to TRBJ2-1; D not certain. This CDR3 has 14 amino acids. V dropped 3 bases and J dropped 1 base, with 7 bases sitting between them. The germline gives CDR1 SEHNR, CDR2 FQNEAQ (reference sequence). CDR3 loop: CASSFVRSYNEQFF. CDR3 coding DNA: TGTGCCAGCAGCTTCGTTCGTTCCTACAATGAGCAGTTCTTC.

This clone was detected only a few times. This chain uses TRBV6-5 with TRBJ1-2; the D is unclear. The CDR3 has 13 residues. V lost 2 bases to trimming and J lost 8 bases, with 12 bases between them. CDR1 is MNHEY and CDR2 is SVGAGI in the germline V gene. The CDR3 reads CASSYSEVEGYTF. The CDR3 bases are TGTGCCAGCAGTTACAGTGAGGTCGAGGGCTACACCTTC.